One sample yielded the 29 T cell receptor beta chains listed below, sequenced in a study of CD8 T cells in Susac syndrome. RNA, at about 0.45 to 1 ug, was reverse transcribed with random hexamers. TCRdb analysed the immunoSEQ multiplex PCR reads with MiXCR anew, one entry per CDR3 protein. Here the sample spans 120,000 or so distinct CDR3 sequences, 90% to 95% being singletons. Sequenced: CD4+ T cells from PBMCs. The receptors derive from a human donor in good health.

The V and J genes are TRBV3-1 and TRBJ2-1, with 13 bases that match TRBD2. This CDR3 has 15 amino acids. Germline assignment: CDR1 LGHDT and CDR2 YNNKEL (reference sequence). V gave up 1 base and J gave up 16 bases; unmatched junction bases: 10. The CDR3 region has the DNA TGTGCCAGCAGCCAAGCCCGGACTAGCGGGAGAGTGGAATTCTTC. Amino acid sequence: CASSQARTSGRVEFF.

This chain links TRBV6-5 with TRBJ1-4; D possibly corresponds to TRBD1 (5 bases). This CDR3 has 15 residues. Germline lookup yields CDR1 MNHEY and CDR2 SVGAGI. The V end was cut by 2 bases, the J end by 5 bases, with 12 bases between. The DNA for the CDR3 is TGTGCCAGCAGTTACAGCGGGACGGAAAATGAAAAACTGTTTTTT. Translating it yields CASSYSGTENEKLFF.

The J gene is TRBJ2-1, the V gene TRBV19, with 10 bases lining up with TRBD1. CDR1 and CDR2 (germline): LNHDA, SQIVND (reference sequence). Trimming removed 6 bases from V and 8 bases from J; junction bases left unmatched: 10. The CDR3 covers 15 residues. In DNA form, the CDR3 reads TGTGCCAGTAGAGAGGGACAGGGGATTATCGATGAGCAGTTCTTC. Amino acids: CASREGQGIIDEQFF.

As DNA, the CDR3 is TGTGCCAGCAGTGATAACAGGGGCGCGGAGGAAAAACTGTTTTTT. Residues: CASSDNRGAEEKLFF. This chain connects TRBV12-3 or TRBV12-4 to TRBJ1-4; 7 bases align to TRBD1. The CDR3 length is 15 residues. J lost 8 bases, V lost 5 bases, and 11 bases had no gene match.

The J gene is TRBJ1-1, the V gene TRBV4-3; no firm D call. This CDR3 has 14 amino acids. The germline CDR1 and CDR2 sequences are LGHNA and YSLEER. V lost 1 base to trimming and J lost 1 base, with 7 bases between them. CDR3 region: CASSQGLENTEAFF. Here the CDR3 DNA reads TGCGCCAGCAGCCAAGGGTTAGAGAACACTGAAGCTTTCTTT.

The genes are TRBV6-2 or TRBV6-3 and TRBJ2-5, with TRBD2 matching 7 bases. The CDR3 has 13 residues. From germline, CDR1 is MNHEY and CDR2 SVGEGT. J gave up 2 bases and V 4 bases, and 1 base lay outside the gene matches. The CDR3 coding sequence is TGTGCCAGCAGTTGGACTAGTCAAGAGACCCAGTACTTC. It specifies CASSWTSQETQYF.

The rearrangement uses TRBV3-1 and TRBJ2-1, with TRBD2 as a possible D gene (5 bases). The CDR3 length is 15 residues. Trimming removed 4 bases at V and 0 bases at J, with 10 bases between. The germline CDR1 and CDR2 sequences are LGHDT and YNNKEL (reference sequence). CDR3 DNA: TGTGCCAGCAGCCTCCAAGCGGACTCCTACAATGAGCAGTTCTTC. The encoded protein is CASSLQADSYNEQFF.

J is TRBJ2-7 and V is TRBV20-1, with D possibly being TRBD1 (8 bases). The ends were cut back, 5 bases at V and 5 bases at J, with 16 bases in the middle. Germline CDR1 reads DFQATT; CDR2 reads SNEGSKA (reference sequence). The CDR3 spans 13 residues. The DNA of the CDR3 is TGCAGTGCTTTGGGACAGGCGGGAGACGAGCAGTACTTC. This encodes CSALGQAGDEQYF.

This chain connects TRBV3-1 to TRBJ2-4; D may be TRBD1 or TRBD2 (5 bases each). Per germline, CDR1 LGHDT and CDR2 YNNKEL (reference sequence). The ends were cut back, 3 bases at V and 7 bases at J, with 16 bases in the middle. The CDR3 totals 15 residues. The chain's CDR3 is CASSQVAGAINIQYF. In nucleotides, the CDR3 is TGTGCCAGCAGCCAGGTGGCCGGGGCAATTAACATTCAGTACTTC.

The chain recombines TRBV28 with TRBJ2-7; possible D gene TRBD1, 6 bases. The germline CDR1 and CDR2 sequences are MDHEN and SYDVKM. This CDR3 comprises 15 residues. V was clipped by 6 bases and J by 0 bases, with 15 bases between them. DNA for the CDR3: TGTGCCAGCAGCCCTGCCGGGACATTCTCCTACGAGCAGTACTTC. Protein sequence: CASSPAGTFSYEQYF.

CDR3 residues: CSARAGAQRDTQYF. The CDR3 DNA reads as TGCAGTGCTAGAGCGGGAGCCCAACGGGATACGCAGTATTTT. The chain links TRBV20-1 to TRBJ2-3; D perhaps matches TRBD2 (6 bases). This CDR3 has 14 residues. The germline gives CDR1 DFQATT, CDR2 SNEGSKA (reference sequence). Trimming stripped 1 base from V and 6 bases from J, with 14 bases between.

This chain connects TRBV12-3 or TRBV12-4 to TRBJ2-7; 10 bases are shared with TRBD2. With 4 bases clipped from V and 3 bases from J, the junction kept 3 bases outside the gene matches. The CDR3 runs to 14 residues. This chain's CDR3 is CASSSSSGSYEQYF. In nucleotides, the CDR3 is TGTGCCAGCAGTTCCTCTAGCGGGAGCTACGAGCAGTACTTC.

The gene calls are TRBV2 and TRBJ2-1, with a tentative D call TRBD2 (6 bases). The germline gives CDR1 SNHLY, CDR2 FYNNEI. Trimming took off 8 bases at V and 5 bases at J, with 16 bases between the two ends. The CDR3 is made up of 14 amino acids. The DNA of the CDR3 is TGTGCCAGCTGCAGTGGGGACTTCGACAATGAGCAGTTCTTC. Translation gives CASCSGDFDNEQFF. The full variable domain, rest sourced from reference TRBV2 and TRBJ2-1, is EPEVTQTPSHQVTQMGQEVILRCVPISNHLYFYWYRQILGQKVEFLVSFYNNEISEKSEIFDDQFSVERPDGSNFTLKIRSTKLEDSAMYFCASCSGDFDNEQFFGPGTRLTVL.

The count of this clonotype is one. The chain couples TRBV3-1 to TRBJ2-1; the match to TRBD2 covers 8 bases. CDR3 size: 14 residues. Germline V gene data show CDR1 as LGHDT and CDR2 as YNNKEL (reference sequence). V lost 4 bases to trimming and J lost 5 bases; unmatched junction nucleotides: 4. CDR3 sequence reads: CASSRSGINNEQFF. The DNA for the CDR3 is TGTGCCAGCAGCCGTAGCGGGATCAACAATGAGCAGTTCTTC.

This chain connects TRBV30 to TRBJ2-7; 9 nucleotides match TRBD1. The CDR3 covers 14 residues. V shed 2 bases and J 4 bases; nucleotides not matched to a gene: 6. Per the germline V gene, CDR1 is GTSNPN and CDR2 is SVGIG (reference sequence). CDR3 DNA sequence: TGTGCCTGGAGTCTCGGGACAGGGAGGTACGAGCAGTACTTC. Its protein product is CAWSLGTGRYEQYF.

The chain recombines TRBV7-2 with TRBJ2-5; maybe TRBD1 (6 bases). Germline CDR1 reads SGHTA; CDR2 reads FQGNSA. V was trimmed by 4 bases and J by 1 base, leaving 10 bases between them. The CDR3 totals 14 residues. DNA of the CDR3: TGTGCCAGCAGCTGGCAGGGGACCCAAGAGACCCAGTACTTC. Translated, it gives CASSWQGTQETQYF.

The rearrangement uses TRBV5-6 and TRBJ1-1; no definite D call. With 3 bases removed from V and 1 base from J, the gap between germline ends came to 10 bases. The CDR3 runs to 14 residues. Looked up from germline, CDR1 is SGHDT and CDR2 is YYEEEE. The CDR3 protein is CASSSLIGNTEAFF. In DNA form, the CDR3 reads TGTGCCAGCAGCTCTTTGATAGGGAACACTGAAGCTTTCTTT.

V is TRBV3-1 and J is TRBJ2-7; D gene uncertain. Germline assignment: CDR1 LGHDT and CDR2 YNNKEL (reference sequence). CDR3 length equals 16 residues. V was trimmed by 4 bases and J by 2 bases, leaving 18 bases between them. CDR3 nucleotides: TGTGCCAGCAGCCCCGGCAAGGGTCCCCGTCCCTACGAGCAGTACTTC. Its translation: CASSPGKGPRPYEQYF.

The count of this clonotype is one. The V call is TRBV3-1, the J call TRBJ2-1; D call uncertain. Trimming left V 4 bases short and J 5 bases short, with 15 bases between. This CDR3 contains 15 residues. Looked up from germline, CDR1 is LGHDT and CDR2 is YNNKEL (reference sequence). CDR3 bases: TGTGCCAGCAGCCCCTTTCACCGTTTGGACAATGAGCAGTTCTTC. This encodes CASSPFHRLDNEQFF.

The V gene is TRBV19, the J gene TRBJ2-3; no reliable D call. This CDR3 comprises 14 residues. Looked up from germline, CDR1 is LNHDA and CDR2 is SQIVND (reference sequence). V lost 5 bases and J lost 0, with 9 bases in between. The DNA of the CDR3 is TGTGCCAGTAGTCAAGCGCGGAGCACAGATACGCAGTATTTT. Translating gives CASSQARSTDTQYF.

The J gene is TRBJ2-5, the V gene TRBV5-1, with D hard to call. The CDR3 length is 15 residues. CDR1 is SGHRS and CDR2 is YFSETQ in the germline V gene. Trimming removed 3 bases from V and 4 bases from J, with 16 bases in between. The chain's CDR3 is CASSSLLRSGETQYF. The CDR3 DNA sequence: TGCGCCAGCAGCTCCCTTCTTCGTTCGGGAGAGACCCAGTACTTC. Full variable domain (outside the CDR3, taken from reference TRBV5-1 and TRBJ2-5): KAGVTQTPRYLIKTRGQQVTLSCSPISGHRSVSWYQQTPGQGLQFLFEYFSETQRNKGNFPGRFSGRQFSNSRSEMNVSTLELGDSALYLCASSSLLRSGETQYFGPGTRLLVL.

The chain is built from TRBV7-2 and TRBJ2-7; no firm D call. Germline V gene lookup returns CDR1 SGHTA and CDR2 FQGNSA. This CDR3 spans 17 amino acids. Between the trimmed V and J ends, which lost 2 bases and 0 bases, there was a span of 17 bases. The DNA of the CDR3 is TGTGCCAGCAGCTTAACGAGTCGGTGGAGTTTCTCCTACGAGCAGTACTTC. It yields the protein CASSLTSRWSFSYEQYF.

The gene calls are TRBV20-1 and TRBJ2-5; TRBD1 aligns across 7 bases. The CDR3 is 15 amino acids. Germline lookup yields CDR1 DFQATT and CDR2 SNEGSKA (reference sequence). Losses at the gene ends were 4 bases for V and 10 bases for J; bases not matched to a gene: 18. As DNA, the CDR3 is TGCAGTGCTACTCCTCCCGGCAGGAGCCAGGGGGACCAGTACTTC. Protein: CSATPPGRSQGDQYF.

This chain connects TRBV20-1 to TRBJ1-1, with 11 bases matching TRBD1. The CDR3 contains 15 residues. CDR1 is DFQATT, CDR2 SNEGSKA, per germline (reference sequence). J was trimmed by 4 bases and V by 6 bases; bases with no gene match: 10. The CDR3 DNA follows: TGCAGTGCCCAGGACAGGGGGCTCGGCAGCACTGAAGCTTTCTTT. Protein: CSAQDRGLGSTEAFF.

The CDR3 coding sequence is TGTGCCAGCAGTTCCCGGGACAGGGAAACTGAAGCTTTCTTT. Its translation: CASSSRDRETEAFF. The rearrangement links TRBV6-5 to TRBJ1-1; 9 bases are shared with TRBD1. The CDR3 covers 14 residues. Germline loops: CDR1 MNHEY, CDR2 SVGAGI. The V gene end was trimmed by 4 bases and the J gene end by 5 bases; junction bases not matched to a gene: 5.

The chain has TRBV3-1 and TRBJ2-6; 7 bases line up with TRBD2. Per the germline V gene, CDR1 is LGHDT and CDR2 is YNNKEL (reference sequence). This CDR3 is built from 17 residues. V gave up 4 bases and J gave up 2 bases; unmatched junction bases: 8. The CDR3 region has the DNA TGTGCCAGCAGCCCGACGTACAGCGGGACTGGGGCCAACGTCCTGACTTTC. As protein: CASSPTYSGTGANVLTF.

This clonotype was found once. The rearrangement uses TRBV6-1 and TRBJ2-2; the D is unclear. The germline V and J ends were trimmed by 5 bases and 4 bases, with 14 bases remaining between them. CDR3 length equals 15 residues. Germline CDR1 is MNHNS and CDR2 is SASEGT. The CDR3 loop reads CASSRPPTRTGELFF. The CDR3 DNA follows: TGTGCCAGCAGTAGACCCCCGACTCGCACCGGGGAGCTGTTTTTT.

CDR3 sequence reads: CASSLGGRGQQETQYF. The CDR3 DNA is TGTGCCAGCAGCCTAGGGGGGAGGGGTCAACAAGAGACCCAGTACTTC. The chain combines TRBV7-9 with TRBJ2-5; D is perhaps TRBD2 (7 bases). V gave up 5 bases and J gave up 2 bases, with 18 bases separating them. CDR3 length: 16 residues. CDR1 is SEHNR and CDR2 is FQNEAQ in the germline V gene (reference sequence).

The V gene is TRBV7-8, the J gene TRBJ1-2, with TRBD1 identical over 7 bases. Germline V lookup: CDR1 SGHVS, CDR2 FQNEAQ. The CDR3 is made up of 13 amino acids. Unmatched junction bases numbered 2, after V lost 5 bases and J lost 2 bases. In DNA form, the CDR3 reads TGTGCCAGCAGCCCGGGACAGAACTATGGCTACACCTTC. Protein product: CASSPGQNYGYTF.